The clone carrying this T cell receptor (beta chain) was counted ten times or more. Its antigen is still unknown. These data belong to a study of glioma-infiltrating T cells. Study-wide points: Gliomas, especially low-grade, showed above-expected tissue-blood divergence; non-neoplastic patients showed below.

Amplification of TCR alpha and beta CDR3 regions from RNA used iRepertoire nested multiplex PCR. Input was roughly 100-450 ng of tissue mRNA or PBMC total RNA. From the multiplex PCR reads, TCRdb called clonotypes with MiXCR, one entry per CDR3 protein. The table includes over 100,000 distinct CDR3 sequences, 20% to 25% detected once. This clonotype originated in a human donor with low-grade glioma or glioblastoma, undergoing nonglioma brain surgery, or in good health (not recorded which). Source material: glioma tissue, nonneoplastic brain tissue, or PBMCs (not recorded which).

The CDR3 loop is CSVEDPTPTEAFF. The DNA for the CDR3 is TGCAGCGTTGAAGATCCGACACCTACTGAAGCTTTCTTT. The chain carries TRBV29-1 and TRBJ1-1; D unresolved. With 0 bases removed from V and 5 bases from J, the gap between germline ends came to 10 bases. The CDR3 length is 13 residues. Germline CDR1 SQVTM, CDR2 ANQGSEA.